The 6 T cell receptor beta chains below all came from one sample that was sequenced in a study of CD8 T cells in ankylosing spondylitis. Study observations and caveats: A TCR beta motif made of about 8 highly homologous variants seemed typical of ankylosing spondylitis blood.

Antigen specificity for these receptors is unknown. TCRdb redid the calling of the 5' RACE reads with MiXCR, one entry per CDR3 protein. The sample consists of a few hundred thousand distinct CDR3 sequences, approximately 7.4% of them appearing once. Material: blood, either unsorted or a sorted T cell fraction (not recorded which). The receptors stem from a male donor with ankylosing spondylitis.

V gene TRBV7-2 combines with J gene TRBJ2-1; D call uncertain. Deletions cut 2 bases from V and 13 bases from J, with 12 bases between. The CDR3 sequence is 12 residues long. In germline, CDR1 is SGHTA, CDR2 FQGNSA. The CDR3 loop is CASSLYKDVQFF. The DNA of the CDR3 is TGTGCCAGCAGCTTATATAAGGACGTCCAGTTCTTC.

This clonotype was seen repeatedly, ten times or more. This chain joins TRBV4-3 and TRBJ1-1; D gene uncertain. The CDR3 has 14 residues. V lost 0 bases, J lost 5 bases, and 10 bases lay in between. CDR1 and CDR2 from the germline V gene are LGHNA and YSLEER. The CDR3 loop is CASSQDRLFTEAFF. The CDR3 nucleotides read TGCGCCAGCAGCCAAGATCGGTTGTTTACTGAAGCTTTCTTT.

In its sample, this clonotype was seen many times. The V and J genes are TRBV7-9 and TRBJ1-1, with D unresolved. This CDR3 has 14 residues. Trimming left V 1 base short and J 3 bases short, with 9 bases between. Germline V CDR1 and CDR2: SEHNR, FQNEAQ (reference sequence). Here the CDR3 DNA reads TGTGCCAGCAGCTTAGATATCTTGTACACTGAAGCTTTCTTT. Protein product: CASSLDILYTEAFF. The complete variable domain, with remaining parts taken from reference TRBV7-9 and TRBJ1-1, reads DTGVSQNPRHKITKRGQNVTFRCDPISEHNRLYWYRQTLGQGPEFLTYFQNEAQLEKSRLLSDRFSAERPKGSFSTLEIQRTEQGDSAMYLCASSLDILYTEAFFGQGTRLTVV.

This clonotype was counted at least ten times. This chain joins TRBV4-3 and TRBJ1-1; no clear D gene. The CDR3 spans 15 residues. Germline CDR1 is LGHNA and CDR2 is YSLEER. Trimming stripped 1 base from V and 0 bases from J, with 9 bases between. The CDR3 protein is CASSQGTYMNTEAFF. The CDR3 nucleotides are TGCGCCAGCAGCCAAGGTACATACATGAACACTGAAGCTTTCTTT.

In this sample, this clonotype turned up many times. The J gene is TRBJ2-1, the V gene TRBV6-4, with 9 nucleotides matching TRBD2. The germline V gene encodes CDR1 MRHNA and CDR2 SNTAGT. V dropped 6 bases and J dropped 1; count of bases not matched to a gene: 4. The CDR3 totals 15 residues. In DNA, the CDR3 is TGTGCCAGCAGACGAGCGGGAGGTTCCTACAATGAGCAGTTCTTC. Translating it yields CASRRAGGSYNEQFF.

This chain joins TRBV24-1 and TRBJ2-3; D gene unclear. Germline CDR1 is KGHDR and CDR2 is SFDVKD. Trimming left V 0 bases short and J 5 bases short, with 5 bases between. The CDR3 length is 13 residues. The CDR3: CATSDLPGDTQYF. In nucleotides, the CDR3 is TGTGCCACCAGTGATTTGCCGGGAGATACGCAGTATTTT.